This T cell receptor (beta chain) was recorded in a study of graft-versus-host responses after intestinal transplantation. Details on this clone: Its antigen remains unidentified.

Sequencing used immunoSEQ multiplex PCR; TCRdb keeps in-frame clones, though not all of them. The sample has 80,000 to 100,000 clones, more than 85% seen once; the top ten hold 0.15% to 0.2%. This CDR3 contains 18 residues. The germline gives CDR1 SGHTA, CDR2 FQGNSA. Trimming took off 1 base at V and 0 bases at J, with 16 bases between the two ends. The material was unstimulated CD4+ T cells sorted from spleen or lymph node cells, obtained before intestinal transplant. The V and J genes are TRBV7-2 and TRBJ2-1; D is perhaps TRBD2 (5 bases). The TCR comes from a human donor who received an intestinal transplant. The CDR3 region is CASSLVRVALSSYNEQFF. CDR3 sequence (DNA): TGTGCCAGCAGCTTAGTTAGGGTAGCGTTGAGCTCCTACAATGAGCAGTTCTTC.